The rows below give T cell receptor beta chains drawn from one sample of a study of vaccination effects on CD4 cells after COVID-19. Sequencing used immunoSEQ multiplex PCR; TCRdb keeps in-frame clones, though not all of them. The table lists 50,000 or so clones, approximately 65% of them singletons, with about 5% in the top ten. These receptors lack a known antigen. The specimen comprised CD4+ T cells from PBMCs cultured without peptide, sampled before COVID-19 vaccination. Source of these receptors: a human donor who received a COVID-19 vaccine. CDR3s include the opening cysteine and the closing phenylalanine or tryptophan. D genes are given only for firm matches. Not all rows give a size; the values are once, few, many and, for expanded clones, a class.

V: TRBV20-1; J: TRBJ1-3; size: -; D: -; DNA: TGCAGTGCTAATGAAGGGGATAGGGACACCATATATTTT; CDR3: CSANEGDRDTIYF
V: TRBV29-1; J: TRBJ1-4; size: -; D: -; DNA: TGCAGCGTTCTCGACTTAAAACTGTTTTTT; CDR3: CSVLDLKLFF
V: TRBV6-5; J: TRBJ2-7; size: -; D: -; DNA: TGTGCCAGTACCCCGCTTCTCATCCCCTACGAGCAGTACTTC; CDR3: CASTPLLIPYEQYF
V: TRBV11-2; J: TRBJ1-2; size: few; D: -; DNA: TGTGCCAGCAGCCTACGGACAAGAGGCTACACCTTC; CDR3: CASSLRTRGYTF
V: TRBV6-6; J: TRBJ1-4; size: once; D: -; DNA: TGTGCCAGCAGTGCCCGGCCGGCTACTAATGAAAAACTGTTTTTT; CDR3: CASSARPATNEKLFF
V: TRBV28; J: TRBJ1-2; size: -; D: -; DNA: TGTGCCAGCAGTTCCTTAAGGGTCACGGTCTATGGCTACACCTTC; CDR3: CASSSLRVTVYGYTF
V: TRBV9; J: TRBJ2-7; size: -; D: TRBD1; DNA: TGTGCCAGCAGCGTAGAAGGACAGGGGGATCGTTTCTACGAGCAGTACTTC; CDR3: CASSVEGQGDRFYEQYF
V: TRBV30; J: TRBJ1-1; size: -; D: TRBD1; DNA: TGTGCCTGGAGTGTAGTGACAGGGGGGGGGAACACTGAAGCTTTCTTT; CDR3: CAWSVVTGGGNTEAFF
V: TRBV19; J: TRBJ1-1; size: -; D: TRBD1; DNA: TGTGCCAGTAGTACCCACAGGGGAATCACTGAAGCTTTCTTT; CDR3: CASSTHRGITEAFF
V: TRBV20-1; J: TRBJ1-2; size: -; D: TRBD1; DNA: TGCAGTGCTAGTCCAGGGGGCATGGGCGATGGCTACACCTTC; CDR3: CSASPGGMGDGYTF
V: TRBV7-9; J: TRBJ2-3; size: once; D: TRBD2; DNA: TGTGCCAGCAGCCAGGGACTAGCGGAAGGAAGTACGCAGTATTTT; CDR3: CASSQGLAEGSTQYF
V: TRBV30; J: TRBJ1-2; size: -; D: TRBD1; DNA: TGTGCCTGGAGTCTTGGATCCCGGGACAGGGGACTGTATGGCTACACCTTC; CDR3: CAWSLGSRDRGLYGYTF
V: TRBV19; J: TRBJ1-1; size: -; D: -; DNA: TGTGCCAGTAGTATTGGGGGCAGGGGAAGAGACACTGAAGCTTTCTTT; CDR3: CASSIGGRGRDTEAFF
V: TRBV30; J: TRBJ2-3; size: -; D: TRBD1; DNA: TGTGCCTTTGACAGGGTCGGGACAGATACGCAGTATTTT; CDR3: CAFDRVGTDTQYF
V: TRBV19; J: TRBJ2-4; size: -; D: -; DNA: TGTGCCAGTAAACGTACGATAGCCAAAAACATTCAGTACTTC; CDR3: CASKRTIAKNIQYF
V: TRBV10-3; J: TRBJ1-5; size: few; D: TRBD1; DNA: TGTGCCATCAGTGAGCGCGGGGAGGGGACAGGGCATCAGCCCCAGCATTTT; CDR3: CAISERGEGTGHQPQHF
V: TRBV7-9; J: TRBJ1-2; size: -; D: -; DNA: TGTGCCAGCAGCCTTGGGACGGGCAGGAGCTACACCTTC; CDR3: CASSLGTGRSYTF
V: TRBV19; J: TRBJ1-1; size: -; D: TRBD1; DNA: TGTGCCAGTAGGACAGGGGCGAACACTGAAGCTTTCTTT; CDR3: CASRTGANTEAFF
V: TRBV28; J: TRBJ1-4; size: -; D: -; DNA: TGTGCCAGCAGCCCGATAGGGGGTACTAATGAAAAACTGTTTTTT; CDR3: CASSPIGGTNEKLFF
V: TRBV30; J: TRBJ1-2; size: -; D: -; DNA: TGTGCCTGGAGTGTACAAGGGGCACATGGCTACACCTTC; CDR3: CAWSVQGAHGYTF
V: TRBV12-5; J: TRBJ1-1; size: once; D: -; DNA: TGTGCTAGTGGCCCACAGGGCTCCAACACTGAAGCTTTCTTT; CDR3: CASGPQGSNTEAFF
V: TRBV7-2; J: TRBJ1-2; size: -; D: -; DNA: TGTGCCAGCAGCTTAGGGCAGGGTGAGAATGGCTACACCTTC; CDR3: CASSLGQGENGYTF
V: TRBV12-5; J: TRBJ1-1; size: -; D: -; DNA: TGTGCTAGTGGGGGCAACACTGAAGCTTTCTTT; CDR3: CASGGNTEAFF
V: TRBV25-1; J: TRBJ1-5; size: -; D: -; DNA: TGTGCCAGCAGTGCGGGCAGCAATCAGCCCCAGCATTTT; CDR3: CASSAGSNQPQHF
V: TRBV4-3; J: TRBJ2-7; size: -; D: -; DNA: TGCGCCAGCAGCCAAGATCAGGGCTACGAGCAGTACTTC; CDR3: CASSQDQGYEQYF
V: TRBV30; J: TRBJ1-5; size: once; D: -; DNA: TGTGCCTGGAGCCCTCGGGGGACTTATAGCAATCAGCCCCAGCATTTT; CDR3: CAWSPRGTYSNQPQHF
V: TRBV12-3/TRBV12-4; J: TRBJ1-5; size: few; D: -; DNA: TGTGCCAGCAGTCAAGAGGATCAGCCCCAGCATTTT; CDR3: CASSQEDQPQHF
V: TRBV4-1; J: TRBJ1-5; size: once; D: -; DNA: TGCGCCAGCAGCCCCTCAACAGATGTCTATAGCAATCAGCCCCAGCATTTT; CDR3: CASSPSTDVYSNQPQHF
V: TRBV27; J: TRBJ1-1; size: -; D: -; DNA: TGTGCCAGCAGTCCCCGGACAGTTCGTGAATTGGCTTTCTTT; CDR3: CASSPRTVRELAFF
V: TRBV30; J: TRBJ2-4; size: once; D: -; DNA: TGTGCCTGGAGTATGGACCTAGCCAAAAACATTCAGTACTTC; CDR3: CAWSMDLAKNIQYF
V: TRBV27; J: TRBJ1-6; size: -; D: -; DNA: TGTGCCAGCAGGCGTCCGGGACCGAAAAATTCACCCCTCCACTTT; CDR3: CASRRPGPKNSPLHF
V: TRBV6-2/TRBV6-3; J: TRBJ1-2; size: -; D: -; DNA: TGTGCCAGCAGTCCCAGACTCTATGGCTACACCTTC; CDR3: CASSPRLYGYTF
V: TRBV19; J: TRBJ2-6; size: -; D: -; DNA: TGTGCCAGTAGTCGGGACATCTCTGGGGCCAACGTCCTGACTTTC; CDR3: CASSRDISGANVLTF
V: TRBV3-1/TRBV3-2; J: TRBJ2-2; size: -; D: -; DNA: TGTGCCAGCAGCCAAGCCGGGCGCGTTCCGACCGGGGAGCTGTTTTTT; CDR3: CASSQAGRVPTGELFF
V: TRBV5-6; J: TRBJ2-7; size: -; D: TRBD1; DNA: TGTGCCAGCTGTATCTCGCCGGGACAGGCGTACGAGCAGTACTTC; CDR3: CASCISPGQAYEQYF
V: TRBV2; J: TRBJ2-5; size: -; D: TRBD2; DNA: TGTGCCAGCAGCCTAGCGGGGGGAGAGACCCAGTACTTC; CDR3: CASSLAGGETQYF
V: TRBV9; J: TRBJ1-2; size: once; D: -; DNA: TGTGCCAGCAGCGCCACAACCAATACCCGAGGTGGCTACACCTTC; CDR3: CASSATTNTRGGYTF
V: TRBV19; J: TRBJ1-5; size: few; D: -; DNA: TGTGCCAGTAGAACGGGGAAGACGGGCAATCAGCCCCAGCATTTT; CDR3: CASRTGKTGNQPQHF
V: TRBV6-9; J: TRBJ1-4; size: -; D: TRBD1; DNA: TGTGCCAGCAGTTATGTCGTGCGCCGAAAGAACCTCGGACAGGGCCGATCTGAAAAACTGTTTTTT; CDR3: CASSYVVRRKNLGQGRSEKLFF
V: TRBV6-5; J: TRBJ1-6; size: few; D: TRBD1; DNA: TGTGCCAGCAGACCGCAGGGGGCCGCTAATTCACCCCTCCACTTT; CDR3: CASRPQGAANSPLHF
V: TRBV5-1; J: TRBJ2-3; size: -; D: TRBD1; DNA: TGCGCCAGCAGCAAGAGTCCTACAGGGGGTAGCACAGATACGCAGTATTTT; CDR3: CASSKSPTGGSTDTQYF
V: TRBV5-1; J: TRBJ1-1; size: once; D: TRBD1; DNA: TGCGCCAGCAACCGGGACAGGGGGAACACTGAAGCTTTCTTT; CDR3: CASNRDRGNTEAFF
V: TRBV20-1; J: TRBJ1-2; size: -; D: -; DNA: TGCAGTGCTATCGCCCTCTATGGCTACACCTTC; CDR3: CSAIALYGYTF
V: TRBV4-3; J: TRBJ2-5; size: -; D: -; DNA: TGCGCCAGCAGCCAAGATGGACGGCGAGAGACCCAGTACTTC; CDR3: CASSQDGRRETQYF
V: TRBV28; J: TRBJ2-7; size: -; D: TRBD1; DNA: TGTGCCAGCAGTTTACCGGGACAGGGGTCCTACGAGCAGTACTTC; CDR3: CASSLPGQGSYEQYF
V: TRBV11-3; J: TRBJ2-1; size: -; D: TRBD1; DNA: TGTGCCAGCAGCCGGGACAGATTCAATGAGCAGTTCTTC; CDR3: CASSRDRFNEQFF
V: TRBV28; J: TRBJ2-6; size: -; D: TRBD1; DNA: TGTGCCAGCACCCCTCGGACAGGGGCTGCTGGGGCCAACGTCCTGACTTTC; CDR3: CASTPRTGAAGANVLTF
V: TRBV6-5; J: TRBJ2-7; size: -; D: -; DNA: TGTGCCAGCACCGCCCAGGGAACCTACGAGCAGTACTTC; CDR3: CASTAQGTYEQYF
V: TRBV4-1; J: TRBJ1-4; size: -; D: -; DNA: TGCGCCAGCAGCCAAGCCGCAGGGAATGAAAAACTGTTTTTT; CDR3: CASSQAAGNEKLFF
V: TRBV27; J: TRBJ1-1; size: few; D: -; DNA: TGTGCCAGCAGTTCATTAGGGGCCGGGGACACTGAAGCTTTCTTT; CDR3: CASSSLGAGDTEAFF
V: TRBV4-2; J: TRBJ2-2; size: few; D: TRBD2; DNA: TGTGCCAGCAGCCAAACCCCTAGCGGGGGTGGCGGGGAGCTGTTTTTT; CDR3: CASSQTPSGGGGELFF
V: TRBV28; J: TRBJ1-1; size: -; D: -; DNA: TGTGCCAGCTGGGAAATGACAGACAACACTGAAGCTTTCTTT; CDR3: CASWEMTDNTEAFF
V: TRBV2; J: TRBJ2-7; size: -; D: TRBD1; DNA: TGTGCCAGCAGTGAGACAGGGCTTTACGAGCAGTACTTC; CDR3: CASSETGLYEQYF
V: TRBV3-1/TRBV3-2; J: TRBJ2-1; size: -; D: TRBD2; DNA: TGTGCCAGCAGTAATACGGGAGGGGAGCAGTTCTTC; CDR3: CASSNTGGEQFF
V: TRBV20-1; J: TRBJ1-1; size: few; D: -; DNA: TGCAGTGCCCCTAGGGGTACTGAAGCTTTCTTT; CDR3: CSAPRGTEAFF
V: TRBV3-1/TRBV3-2; J: TRBJ2-5; size: -; D: -; DNA: TGTGCCAGCAGCCAGGTACAAGAGACCCAGTACTTC; CDR3: CASSQVQETQYF